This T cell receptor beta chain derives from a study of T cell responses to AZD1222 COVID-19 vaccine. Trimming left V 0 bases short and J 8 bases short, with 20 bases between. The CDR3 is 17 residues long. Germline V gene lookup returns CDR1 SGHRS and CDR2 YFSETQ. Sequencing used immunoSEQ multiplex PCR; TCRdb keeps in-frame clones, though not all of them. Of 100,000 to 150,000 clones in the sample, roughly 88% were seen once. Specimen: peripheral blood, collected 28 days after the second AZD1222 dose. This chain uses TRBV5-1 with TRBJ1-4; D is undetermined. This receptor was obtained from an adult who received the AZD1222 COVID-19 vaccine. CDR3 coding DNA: TGCGCCAGCAGCTTGGCAATGACGGGTGGCGCGGGAGAAAAACTGTTTTTT. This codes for CASSLAMTGGAGEKLFF.